A selection of T cell receptor beta chains follows, all from one sample in a study of vaccination and CD4 T cells after COVID-19. These receptors are not linked to any known antigen. TCRdb redid the calling of the PCR reads with MiXCR, one entry per CDR3 protein. This table holds around 11,000 distinct CDR3 sequences, roughly 40% found once. The sample in question was CD4+ T cells from blood, cultured in vitro, obtained after SARS-CoV-2 vaccination. The receptors originated from a human donor who had recovered from COVID-19. The CDR3 runs from the conserved cysteine through the conserved F or W. A D gene is named only where the DNA matches it firmly. Clone size is stated in some rows and not others, as once, few, many or a class when expanded.

V gene: TRBV10-1; D gene: TRBD2; clone size: -; J gene: TRBJ2-1; CDR3 DNA: TGCGCCAGCAGTGATCCGGGACTAGCGGAACTATACAATGAGCAGTTCTTC; CDR3 protein: CASSDPGLAELYNEQFF
V gene: TRBV7-2; D gene: -; clone size: -; J gene: TRBJ2-7; CDR3 DNA: TGTGCCAGCAGCCAGGGAGTCGAGCAGTACTTC; CDR3 protein: CASSQGVEQYF
V gene: TRBV23-1; D gene: TRBD1; clone size: -; J gene: TRBJ2-5; CDR3 DNA: TGCGCCAGCAGTCATTCCCTCGGCAGGGGGCAGGAGACCCAGTACTTC; CDR3 protein: CASSHSLGRGQETQYF
V gene: TRBV7-2; D gene: TRBD2; clone size: -; J gene: TRBJ2-6; CDR3 DNA: TGTGCCAGCAGCTTAGTACTAGCGGCGGCCTCTGGGGCCAACGTCCTGACTTTC; CDR3 protein: CASSLVLAAASGANVLTF
V gene: TRBV20-1; D gene: -; clone size: -; J gene: TRBJ2-1; CDR3 DNA: TGCAGCCTCGGATGGGGGACGAGCATTTATGAGCAGTTCTTC; CDR3 protein: CSLGWGTSIYEQFF
V gene: TRBV6-1; D gene: -; clone size: few; J gene: TRBJ1-2; CDR3 DNA: TGTGCCAGCAGCCTCATGGACTCCTATGGCTACACCTTC; CDR3 protein: CASSLMDSYGYTF
V gene: TRBV6-1; D gene: -; clone size: few; J gene: TRBJ1-1; CDR3 DNA: TGTGCCAGCACTCTCCGGGACGGGGAAGCTTTCTTT; CDR3 protein: CASTLRDGEAFF
V gene: TRBV20-1; D gene: -; clone size: -; J gene: TRBJ2-1; CDR3 DNA: TGCAGTGCTAGATGGGGACGCGGGATGAAGGAGCAGTTCTTC; CDR3 protein: CSARWGRGMKEQFF
V gene: TRBV27; D gene: TRBD2; clone size: -; J gene: TRBJ2-7; CDR3 DNA: TGTGCCAGCAGTCGTAGCGGGTACTCCTACGAGCAGTACTTC; CDR3 protein: CASSRSGYSYEQYF
V gene: TRBV11-2; D gene: TRBD1; clone size: -; J gene: TRBJ1-2; CDR3 DNA: TGTGCCAGCAGCACGACAGGGGACGGGGACTATGGCTACACCTTC; CDR3 protein: CASSTTGDGDYGYTF
V gene: TRBV12-3/TRBV12-4; D gene: -; clone size: -; J gene: TRBJ2-4; CDR3 DNA: TGTGCCAGCAGGGACAGCTTCACTCCAACCAAAAACATTCAGTACTTC; CDR3 protein: CASRDSFTPTKNIQYF
V gene: TRBV27; D gene: TRBD1; clone size: -; J gene: TRBJ1-5; CDR3 DNA: TGTGCCAGCAGTGGGGGGGACAGGGAGTTCTATAGCAATCAGCCCCAGCATTTT; CDR3 protein: CASSGGDREFYSNQPQHF
V gene: TRBV24-1; D gene: TRBD1; clone size: few; J gene: TRBJ1-1; CDR3 DNA: TGTGCCGCATCTCCAGGGGGCCGGCCGAACACTGAAGCTTTCTTT; CDR3 protein: CAASPGGRPNTEAFF
V gene: TRBV7-2; D gene: TRBD1; clone size: -; J gene: TRBJ1-5; CDR3 DNA: TGTGCCAGCAGCTTAATTCAGGGGGGCCAGCATTTT; CDR3 protein: CASSLIQGGQHF
V gene: TRBV11-2; D gene: TRBD1; clone size: few; J gene: TRBJ2-3; CDR3 DNA: TGTGCCAGCAGCTCTAGGGACAGGGGCGCAGATACGCAGTATTTT; CDR3 protein: CASSSRDRGADTQYF
V gene: TRBV6-1; D gene: TRBD1; clone size: -; J gene: TRBJ2-7; CDR3 DNA: TGTGCCAGCAGTAAGGACAGGGAGTCCTACGAGCAGTACTTC; CDR3 protein: CASSKDRESYEQYF
V gene: TRBV7-2; D gene: TRBD1; clone size: -; J gene: TRBJ2-7; CDR3 DNA: TGTGCCAGCAGGTCCCCGGGACAGGGGCACGAGCAGTACTTC; CDR3 protein: CASRSPGQGHEQYF
V gene: TRBV27; D gene: TRBD2; clone size: -; J gene: TRBJ2-1; CDR3 DNA: TGTGCCAGCAATTCTCAACCGGGACTAGCGGGTTATGAGCAGTTCTTC; CDR3 protein: CASNSQPGLAGYEQFF
V gene: TRBV19; D gene: TRBD1; clone size: few; J gene: TRBJ1-5; CDR3 DNA: TGTGCCAGTAGTATTAAAGACAGGGCCAGCAATCAGCCCCAGCATTTT; CDR3 protein: CASSIKDRASNQPQHF
V gene: TRBV12-3/TRBV12-4; D gene: TRBD1; clone size: -; J gene: TRBJ1-5; CDR3 DNA: TGTGCCAGCAGTACAGGGGTTGGGCCCCAGCATTTT; CDR3 protein: CASSTGVGPQHF
V gene: TRBV19; D gene: -; clone size: -; J gene: TRBJ2-3; CDR3 DNA: TGTGCCAGTAGTATAGATCCCGGCTCTGGCGGCACAGATACGCAGTATTTT; CDR3 protein: CASSIDPGSGGTDTQYF
V gene: TRBV7-2; D gene: TRBD2; clone size: -; J gene: TRBJ2-1; CDR3 DNA: TGTGCCAGCCGAATGAAAGGGGCCACGGTGGGACTAGCGGGAGTACCCTACAATGAGCAGTTCTTC; CDR3 protein: CASRMKGATVGLAGVPYNEQFF
V gene: TRBV6-1; D gene: TRBD1; clone size: few; J gene: TRBJ1-2; CDR3 DNA: TGTGCCAGCGAGGGACAGGGGGCGGACTATGGCTACACCTTC; CDR3 protein: CASEGQGADYGYTF
V gene: TRBV20-1; D gene: TRBD1; clone size: -; J gene: TRBJ2-3; CDR3 DNA: TGCAGTGCTAGAGGACAGGGCTACACAGATACGCAGTATTTT; CDR3 protein: CSARGQGYTDTQYF
V gene: TRBV15; D gene: -; clone size: -; J gene: TRBJ1-1; CDR3 DNA: TGTGCCACCAGCAGAGGAGGGGGGTTAGGGGCTTTCTTT; CDR3 protein: CATSRGGGLGAFF
V gene: TRBV19; D gene: TRBD1; clone size: -; J gene: TRBJ1-1; CDR3 DNA: TGTGCCAGTAAAGGAATGGAGACAGGGGTGAACACTGAAGCTTTCTTT; CDR3 protein: CASKGMETGVNTEAFF
V gene: TRBV19; D gene: TRBD1; clone size: -; J gene: TRBJ2-1; CDR3 DNA: TGTGCCAGTAGTCCTCAGGGGGCGGACTACAATGAGCAGTTCTTC; CDR3 protein: CASSPQGADYNEQFF
V gene: TRBV19; D gene: -; clone size: -; J gene: TRBJ2-7; CDR3 DNA: TGTGCCAGTAGTACACTCAGGGGAGCAACCTACGAGCAGTACTTC; CDR3 protein: CASSTLRGATYEQYF
V gene: TRBV7-9; D gene: -; clone size: -; J gene: TRBJ1-2; CDR3 DNA: TGTGCCGGCAGCCTTCACGGGGAGCCTGGCTACACCTTC; CDR3 protein: CAGSLHGEPGYTF
V gene: TRBV5-4; D gene: TRBD2; clone size: few; J gene: TRBJ2-2; CDR3 DNA: TGTGCCAGCAGCGCCTATGGGAGGGACACCGGGGAGCTGTTTTTT; CDR3 protein: CASSAYGRDTGELFF
V gene: TRBV10-2; D gene: TRBD2; clone size: few; J gene: TRBJ2-1; CDR3 DNA: TGCGCCAGCACCGGGACTAGCGGGAGCAATGAGCAGTTCTTC; CDR3 protein: CASTGTSGSNEQFF
V gene: TRBV28; D gene: -; clone size: -; J gene: TRBJ1-2; CDR3 DNA: TGTGCCAGCAGTTTTCGGCTGGCCGGAACGACGAGGGGCTACACCTTC; CDR3 protein: CASSFRLAGTTRGYTF
V gene: TRBV7-2; D gene: -; clone size: few; J gene: TRBJ2-7; CDR3 DNA: TGTGCCAGCAGCGGAGACCCACAGGGCGAGCAGTACTTC; CDR3 protein: CASSGDPQGEQYF
V gene: TRBV20-1; D gene: -; clone size: -; J gene: TRBJ2-3; CDR3 DNA: TGCAGTGCTACGAAAGAGGGGGCAGATACGCAGTATTTT; CDR3 protein: CSATKEGADTQYF
V gene: TRBV14; D gene: TRBD2; clone size: -; J gene: TRBJ2-1; CDR3 DNA: TGTGCCAGCAGCCAAGTAACGGGAGGCTACAATGAGCAGTTCTTC; CDR3 protein: CASSQVTGGYNEQFF
V gene: TRBV20-1; D gene: -; clone size: -; J gene: TRBJ1-1; CDR3 DNA: TGCAGTGCTAGAGATTTCCAGAACACTGAAGCTTTCTTT; CDR3 protein: CSARDFQNTEAFF
V gene: TRBV7-2; D gene: TRBD1; clone size: few; J gene: TRBJ1-5; CDR3 DNA: TGTGCCAGCAGCTTACGATCAGGAGGCACAGGGGGTCAGCCCCAGCATTTT; CDR3 protein: CASSLRSGGTGGQPQHF
V gene: TRBV5-4; D gene: -; clone size: few; J gene: TRBJ1-1; CDR3 DNA: TGTGCCAGCAGCTTGGATTGGGACACTGAAGCTTTCTTT; CDR3 protein: CASSLDWDTEAFF
V gene: TRBV5-1; D gene: -; clone size: -; J gene: TRBJ1-2; CDR3 DNA: TGCGCCAGCAGCTTGGTGTCGACGGAGGGCTACACCTTC; CDR3 protein: CASSLVSTEGYTF
V gene: TRBV29-1; D gene: -; clone size: -; J gene: TRBJ2-7; CDR3 DNA: TGCAGCGTTGAAGGGCCCGTCACCTACGAGCAGTACTTC; CDR3 protein: CSVEGPVTYEQYF
V gene: TRBV6-2/TRBV6-3; D gene: -; clone size: few; J gene: TRBJ2-2; CDR3 DNA: TGTGCCAGCACCAACACCTACACCGGGGAGCTGTTTTTT; CDR3 protein: CASTNTYTGELFF
V gene: TRBV27; D gene: TRBD2; clone size: few; J gene: TRBJ2-1; CDR3 DNA: TGTGCCAGCAGTCCACAACCGGGACTAGCGGACTACAATGAGCAGTTCTTC; CDR3 protein: CASSPQPGLADYNEQFF
V gene: TRBV6-4; D gene: TRBD1; clone size: -; J gene: TRBJ1-2; CDR3 DNA: TGTGCCAGCAGACGGGACAGGGGAGATGGCTACACCTTC; CDR3 protein: CASRRDRGDGYTF
V gene: TRBV30; D gene: -; clone size: few; J gene: TRBJ2-7; CDR3 DNA: TGTGCCTGGAGACGGACCTACGAGCAGTACTTC; CDR3 protein: CAWRRTYEQYF
V gene: TRBV10-1; D gene: -; clone size: -; J gene: TRBJ2-7; CDR3 DNA: TGCGCCAGCAGCCGTCAGGCGTTCTACGAGCAGTACTTC; CDR3 protein: CASSRQAFYEQYF
V gene: TRBV7-3; D gene: -; clone size: few; J gene: TRBJ2-3; CDR3 DNA: TGTGCCAGCAGCTTAGTTGGAGTCCTTAACACAGATACGCAGTATTTT; CDR3 protein: CASSLVGVLNTDTQYF
V gene: TRBV7-2; D gene: -; clone size: medium-sized; J gene: TRBJ2-2; CDR3 DNA: TGTGCCAGCAGCTTGGGGCAGACCGGGGAGCTGTTTTTT; CDR3 protein: CASSLGQTGELFF
V gene: TRBV28; D gene: -; clone size: -; J gene: TRBJ2-7; CDR3 DNA: TGCGCCAGCGGAAGACCGGGAGAGGGGGACGAGCAGTACTTC; CDR3 protein: CASGRPGEGDEQYF
V gene: TRBV15; D gene: -; clone size: few; J gene: TRBJ2-1; CDR3 DNA: TGTGCCACCAGCAGAGAGGGGACAAACTACAATGAGCAGTTCTTC; CDR3 protein: CATSREGTNYNEQFF
V gene: TRBV6-1; D gene: TRBD1; clone size: -; J gene: TRBJ2-2; CDR3 DNA: TGTGCCAGCAGGCCGGGACAGGGGGCCGGGGAGCTGTTTTTT; CDR3 protein: CASRPGQGAGELFF
V gene: TRBV28; D gene: -; clone size: -; J gene: TRBJ2-7; CDR3 DNA: TGTGCCAGCAGTTTCAGGGCTGGCCACGAGCAGTACTTC; CDR3 protein: CASSFRAGHEQYF
V gene: TRBV7-9; D gene: -; clone size: few; J gene: TRBJ1-2; CDR3 DNA: TGTGCCAGCAGCCGAGAAGGGAAAGTCTATGGCTACACCTTC; CDR3 protein: CASSREGKVYGYTF
V gene: TRBV6-5; D gene: -; clone size: -; J gene: TRBJ1-5; CDR3 DNA: TGTGCCAGCAGTTACATGATGCAGGGTGCGAATCAGCCCCAGCATTTT; CDR3 protein: CASSYMMQGANQPQHF
V gene: TRBV27; D gene: TRBD1; clone size: few; J gene: TRBJ1-2; CDR3 DNA: TGTGCCAGCAGTTTAGGACAGGGACCTTTCTATGGCTACACCTTC; CDR3 protein: CASSLGQGPFYGYTF
V gene: TRBV6-1; D gene: -; clone size: medium-sized; J gene: TRBJ2-7; CDR3 DNA: TGTGCCAGCAGCCGGACGGAGACCTACGAGCAGTACTTC; CDR3 protein: CASSRTETYEQYF
V gene: TRBV27; D gene: -; clone size: few; J gene: TRBJ1-6; CDR3 DNA: TGTGCCAGCAGTTTGGAAAGGGGTCATAATTCACCCCTCCACTTT; CDR3 protein: CASSLERGHNSPLHF
V gene: TRBV12-3/TRBV12-4; D gene: TRBD1; clone size: -; J gene: TRBJ1-5; CDR3 DNA: TGTGCCAGCAGTGACTTGACAGGGAGTGATCAGCCCCAGCATTTT; CDR3 protein: CASSDLTGSDQPQHF
V gene: TRBV11-2; D gene: TRBD2; clone size: -; J gene: TRBJ2-3; CDR3 DNA: TGTGCCAGCAGCTTAGTAGCGGGAGTGGGTACGCAGTATTTT; CDR3 protein: CASSLVAGVGTQYF
V gene: TRBV5-4; D gene: -; clone size: -; J gene: TRBJ2-7; CDR3 DNA: TGTGCCAGCAGCTTGGGAGGGGCTACCTACGAGCAGTACTTC; CDR3 protein: CASSLGGATYEQYF
V gene: TRBV20-1; D gene: -; clone size: few; J gene: TRBJ1-5; CDR3 DNA: TGCAGTGGGGGGCGCGGCAATCAGCCCCAGCATTTT; CDR3 protein: CSGGRGNQPQHF